These 9 T cell receptor beta chains share one sample of origin, sequenced in a study of T cell changes during pregnancy in multiple sclerosis. The assay was immunoSEQ multiplex PCR, and TCRdb's table has in-frame clones only and misses some. The sample yields about 58,000 clones, 93% seen once. Specimen: CD8+ T cells from peripheral blood mononuclear cells, collected in the second trimester of pregnancy. The source is a female donor with multiple sclerosis, enrolled in a pregnancy study.

The V and J genes are TRBV6-1 and TRBJ2-1; D gene unclear. With 6 bases removed from V and 9 bases from J, the gap between germline ends came to 18 bases. Germline V CDR1 and CDR2: MNHNS, SASEGT. The CDR3 runs 14 residues. CDR3 sequence reads: CASRAPFSTAEQFF. The CDR3 coding sequence is TGTGCCAGCAGAGCCCCATTTTCAACAGCTGAGCAGTTCTTC.

The rearrangement uses TRBV10-3 and TRBJ2-1; maybe TRBD2 (5 bases). The germline V and J ends were trimmed by 2 bases and 0 bases, with 11 bases remaining between them. The CDR3 consists of 16 residues. Germline V CDR1 and CDR2: ENHRY, SYGVKD. As DNA, the CDR3 is TGTGCCATCAGTGAGACTAGATCTGGCTCCTACAATGAGCAGTTCTTC. Its translation is CAISETRSGSYNEQFF.

This sequence joins TRBV27 and TRBJ2-1, with TRBD1 matching 8 bases. V was pared by 8 bases and J by 4 bases, with 4 bases of the junction left unmatched. Germline V CDR1 and CDR2: MNHEY, SMNVEV (reference sequence). The CDR3 has 13 residues. This CDR3 reads CASGGQAYNEQFF. The CDR3 DNA reads as TGTGCCAGCGGGGGACAGGCGTACAATGAGCAGTTCTTC.

The chain combines TRBV5-1 with TRBJ2-1; possibly TRBD1 for D (6 bases). V was pared by 2 bases and J by 8 bases, with 8 bases between. The CDR3 extends over 12 amino acids. Looked up from germline, CDR1 is SGHRS and CDR2 is YFSETQ. The CDR3, as DNA: TGCGCCAGCAGCTTCGCAGGGGATGAGCAGTTCTTC. The encoded protein is CASSFAGDEQFF. Variable domain in full (rest from reference TRBV5-1 and TRBJ2-1): KAGVTQTPRYLIKTRGQQVTLSCSPISGHRSVSWYQQTPGQGLQFLFEYFSETQRNKGNFPGRFSGRQFSNSRSEMNVSTLELGDSALYLCASSFAGDEQFFGPGTRLTVL.

The chain carries TRBV28 and TRBJ1-2, with TRBD1 identical over 8 bases. This CDR3 is 12 amino acids long. The trim removed 5 bases at V and 6 bases at J, leaving 2 bases unmatched. The germline V gene encodes CDR1 MDHEN and CDR2 SYDVKM. This chain's CDR3 is CASSGQGHGYTF. The CDR3 coding sequence is TGTGCCAGCAGTGGACAGGGTCATGGCTACACCTTC.

The chain joins TRBV9 to TRBJ1-2, with D possibly being TRBD1 (5 bases). This CDR3 is 12 amino acids long. Looked up from germline, CDR1 is SGDLS and CDR2 is YYNGEE. Between the trimmed V and J ends, which lost 0 bases and 6 bases, there was a span of 6 bases. CDR3 in amino acids: CASSVEGNGYTF. The CDR3 nucleotides read TGTGCCAGCAGCGTAGAGGGGAATGGCTACACCTTC.

The V gene is TRBV11-2, the J gene TRBJ2-3; D remains unclear. From germline, CDR1 is SGHAT and CDR2 FQNNGV. This CDR3 contains 13 residues. V gave up 5 bases and J gave up 2 bases, with 8 bases separating them. The DNA for the CDR3 is TGTGCCAGCAGCACAGCCCCCACAGATACGCAGTATTTT. It translates to CASSTAPTDTQYF.

V usage is TRBV19 and J usage is TRBJ1-1, with D maybe TRBD1 (5 bases). CDR1 and CDR2 from the germline V gene are LNHDA and SQIVND (reference sequence). Trimming removed 2 bases at V and 5 bases at J, with 12 bases between. This CDR3 comprises 14 residues. CDR3 nucleotide sequence: TGTGCCAGTAGTATAAGGGGAGGAACTACTGAAGCTTTCTTT. It yields the protein CASSIRGGTTEAFF.

V is TRBV28 and J is TRBJ2-1; 9 bases align to TRBD2. The junction had 4 bases not matched to a gene; V was cut back by 8 bases and J by 2 bases. Germline V gives CDR1 MDHEN, CDR2 SYDVKM. The CDR3 is 14 residues long. This CDR3 reads CASVAGATYNEQFF. Written as DNA, the CDR3 is TGTGCCAGCGTAGCGGGAGCCACCTACAATGAGCAGTTCTTC.